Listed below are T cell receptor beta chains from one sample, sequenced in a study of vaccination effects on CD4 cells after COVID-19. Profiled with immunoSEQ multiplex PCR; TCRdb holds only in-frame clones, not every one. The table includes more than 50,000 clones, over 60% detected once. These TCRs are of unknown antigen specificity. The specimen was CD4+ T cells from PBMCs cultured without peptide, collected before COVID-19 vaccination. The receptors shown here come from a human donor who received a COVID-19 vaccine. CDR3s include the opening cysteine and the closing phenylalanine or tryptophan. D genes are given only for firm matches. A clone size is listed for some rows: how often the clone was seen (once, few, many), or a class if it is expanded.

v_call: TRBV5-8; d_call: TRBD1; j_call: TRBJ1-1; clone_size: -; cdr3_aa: CASPNAPGQENTEAFF; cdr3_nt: TGTGCCAGCCCTAACGCCCCCGGACAGGAGAACACTGAAGCTTTCTTT
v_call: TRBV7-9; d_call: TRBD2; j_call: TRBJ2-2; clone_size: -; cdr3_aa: CASSSWGLAGVGTGELFF; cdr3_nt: TGTGCCAGCAGCTCCTGGGGACTAGCGGGGGTTGGCACCGGGGAGCTGTTTTTT
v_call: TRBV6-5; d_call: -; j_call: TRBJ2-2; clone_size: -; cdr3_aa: CASSLYRGYTGELFF; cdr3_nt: TGTGCCAGCAGTTTATATAGGGGGTACACCGGGGAGCTGTTTTTT
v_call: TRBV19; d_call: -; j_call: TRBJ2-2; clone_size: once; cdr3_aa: CASSEPGGVTGELFF; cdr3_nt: TGTGCCAGTAGCGAGCCAGGGGGGGTCACCGGGGAGCTGTTTTTT
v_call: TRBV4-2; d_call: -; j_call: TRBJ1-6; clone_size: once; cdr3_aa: CASSQDEGSSYNSPLHF; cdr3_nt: TGTGCCAGCAGCCAAGACGAGGGTAGCTCCTATAATTCACCCCTCCACTTT
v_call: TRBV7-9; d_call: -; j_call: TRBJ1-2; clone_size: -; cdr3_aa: CASSSPGGNYGYTF; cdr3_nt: TGTGCCAGCAGCTCACCGGGGGGAAACTATGGCTACACCTTC
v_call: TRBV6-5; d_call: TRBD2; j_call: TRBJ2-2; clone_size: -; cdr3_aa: CASSYDAGDTGELFF; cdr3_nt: TGTGCCAGCAGTTACGATGCGGGGGACACCGGGGAGCTGTTTTTT
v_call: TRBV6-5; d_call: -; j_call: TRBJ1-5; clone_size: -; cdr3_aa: CASSPRQYNQPQHF; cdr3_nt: TGTGCCAGCAGCCCCCGGCAGTACAATCAGCCCCAGCATTTT
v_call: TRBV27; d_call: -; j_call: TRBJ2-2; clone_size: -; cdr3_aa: CASSLYRGAKRAGELFF; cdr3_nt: TGTGCCAGCAGTTTATATCGGGGGGCAAAGAGGGCCGGGGAGCTGTTTTTT
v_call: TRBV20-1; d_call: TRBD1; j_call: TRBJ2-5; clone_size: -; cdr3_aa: CSASFSRGTGVQETQYF; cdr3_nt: TGCAGTGCTAGTTTCTCCAGGGGGACAGGGGTCCAAGAGACCCAGTACTTC
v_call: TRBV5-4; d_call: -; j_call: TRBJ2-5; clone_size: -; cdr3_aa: CASTKGGGGETQYF; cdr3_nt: TGTGCCAGCACCAAGGGGGGTGGCGGGGAGACCCAGTACTTC
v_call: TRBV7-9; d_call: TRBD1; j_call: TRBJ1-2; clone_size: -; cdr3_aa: CASSFGGGDYGYTF; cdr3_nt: TGTGCCAGCAGCTTCGGAGGGGGCGACTATGGCTACACCTTC
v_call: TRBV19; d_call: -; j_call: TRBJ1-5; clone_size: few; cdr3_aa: CASSKTLYSNQPQHF; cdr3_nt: TGTGCCAGTAGTAAGACACTTTATAGCAATCAGCCCCAGCATTTT
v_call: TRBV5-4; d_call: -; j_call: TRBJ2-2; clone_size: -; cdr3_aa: CASSLEPAGGELFF; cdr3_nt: TGTGCCAGCAGCTTGGAGCCGGCGGGCGGGGAGCTGTTTTTT
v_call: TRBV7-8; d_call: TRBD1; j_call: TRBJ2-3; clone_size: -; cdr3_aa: CASSLTGDGNTDTQYF; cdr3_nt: TGTGCCAGCAGCTTAACAGGGGACGGGAACACAGATACGCAGTATTTT
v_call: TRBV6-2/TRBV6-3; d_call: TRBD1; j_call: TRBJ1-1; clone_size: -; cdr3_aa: CASSPTGQGVTEAFF; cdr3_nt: TGTGCCAGCAGCCCAACAGGACAGGGAGTAACTGAAGCTTTCTTT
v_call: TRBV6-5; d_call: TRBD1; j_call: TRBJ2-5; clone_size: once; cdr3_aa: CASSQWGTEETQYF; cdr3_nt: TGTGCCAGCAGTCAATGGGGGACAGAGGAGACCCAGTACTTC
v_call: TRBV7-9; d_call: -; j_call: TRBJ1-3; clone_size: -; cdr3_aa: CASSPPQFGNTIYF; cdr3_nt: TGTGCCAGCAGCCCACCCCAGTTTGGAAACACCATATATTTT
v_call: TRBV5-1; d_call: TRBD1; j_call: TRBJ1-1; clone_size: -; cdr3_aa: CASSLDRGPEAFF; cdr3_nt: TGCGCCAGCAGCCTCGACAGGGGCCCTGAAGCTTTCTTT
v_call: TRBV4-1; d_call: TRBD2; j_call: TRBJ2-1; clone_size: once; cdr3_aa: CASKTSGGFREQFF; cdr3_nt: TGCGCCAGCAAAACTAGCGGGGGGTTCAGGGAGCAGTTCTTC
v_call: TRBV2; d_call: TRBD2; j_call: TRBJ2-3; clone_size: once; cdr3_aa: CASTFGGVTDTQYF; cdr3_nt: TGTGCCAGCACTTTCGGGGGGGTCACAGATACGCAGTATTTT
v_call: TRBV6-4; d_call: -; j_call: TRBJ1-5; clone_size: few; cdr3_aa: CASSDRAGQPQHF; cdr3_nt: TGTGCCAGCAGTGACAGGGCCGGCCAGCCCCAGCATTTT
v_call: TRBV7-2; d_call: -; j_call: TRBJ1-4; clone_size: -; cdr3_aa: CASSAGGPVEKLFF; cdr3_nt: TGTGCCAGCAGCGCCGGGGGCCCGGTTGAAAAACTGTTTTTT
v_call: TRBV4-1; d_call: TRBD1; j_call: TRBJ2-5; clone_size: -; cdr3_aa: CASSQLQGAGETQYF; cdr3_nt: TGCGCCAGCAGCCAGCTACAGGGGGCGGGGGAGACCCAGTACTTC
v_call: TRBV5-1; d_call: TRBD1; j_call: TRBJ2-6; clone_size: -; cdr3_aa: CASSFEGTTPGGYNSGANVLTF; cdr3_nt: TGCGCCAGCAGCTTCGAGGGGACGACACCAGGGGGCTATAACTCTGGGGCCAACGTCCTGACTTTC
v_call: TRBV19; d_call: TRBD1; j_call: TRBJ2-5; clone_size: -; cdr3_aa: CASSITGAKETQYF; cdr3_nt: TGTGCCAGTAGTATCACAGGGGCTAAAGAGACCCAGTACTTC
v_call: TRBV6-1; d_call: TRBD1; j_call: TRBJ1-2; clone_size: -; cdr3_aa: CASGERTGASANYGYTF; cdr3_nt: TGTGCCAGCGGTGAAAGGACAGGGGCGAGTGCTAACTATGGCTACACCTTC
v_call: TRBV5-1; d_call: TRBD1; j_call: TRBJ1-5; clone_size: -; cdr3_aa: CASSPGQGGDQPQHF; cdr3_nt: TGCGCCAGCAGCCCTGGACAGGGTGGCGATCAGCCCCAGCATTTT
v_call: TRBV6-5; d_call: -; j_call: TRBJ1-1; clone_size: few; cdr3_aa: CASRTPWNTEAFF; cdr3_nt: TGTGCCAGCAGGACTCCCTGGAACACTGAAGCTTTCTTT
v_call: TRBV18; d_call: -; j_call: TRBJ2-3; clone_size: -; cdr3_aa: CASSPDSFSTDTQYF; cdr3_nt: TGTGCCAGCTCACCGGACAGCTTTAGCACAGATACGCAGTATTTT
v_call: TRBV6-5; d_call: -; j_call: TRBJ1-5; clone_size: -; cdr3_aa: CASSLAGVSNQPQHF; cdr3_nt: TGTGCCAGCAGCTTGGCAGGGGTAAGCAATCAGCCCCAGCATTTT
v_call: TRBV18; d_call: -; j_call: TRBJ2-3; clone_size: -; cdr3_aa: CASSPPSPGRSTDTQYF; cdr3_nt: TGTGCCAGCTCACCACCGTCTCCGGGGCGAAGCACAGATACGCAGTATTTT
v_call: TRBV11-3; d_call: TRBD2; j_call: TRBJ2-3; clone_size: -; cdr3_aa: CASSSGGATDTQYF; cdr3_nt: TGTGCCAGCAGCTCGGGGGGGGCAACAGATACGCAGTATTTT
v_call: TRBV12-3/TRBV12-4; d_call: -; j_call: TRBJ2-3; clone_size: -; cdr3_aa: CATWTTDTQYF; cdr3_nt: TGTGCCACCTGGACAACAGATACGCAGTATTTT
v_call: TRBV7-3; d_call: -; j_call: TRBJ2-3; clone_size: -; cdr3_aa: CASSPGGGLDTQYF; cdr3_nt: TGTGCCAGCAGCCCCGGAGGGGGCCTTGATACGCAGTATTTT
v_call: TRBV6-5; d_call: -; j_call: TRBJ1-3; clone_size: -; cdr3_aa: CASNNPTGSGNTIYF; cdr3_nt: TGTGCCAGCAATAATCCCACGGGCTCTGGAAACACCATATATTTT
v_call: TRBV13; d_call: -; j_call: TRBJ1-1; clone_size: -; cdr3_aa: CASSSETGRNTEAFF; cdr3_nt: TGTGCCAGCAGCTCAGAGACGGGACGGAACACTGAAGCTTTCTTT
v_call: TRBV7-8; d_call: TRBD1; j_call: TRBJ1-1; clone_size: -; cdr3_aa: CASSQGGATEAFF; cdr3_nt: TGTGCCAGCAGCCAGGGGGGGGCAACTGAAGCTTTCTTT
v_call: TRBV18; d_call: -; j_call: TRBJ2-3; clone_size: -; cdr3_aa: CASSPVVAGESDTQYF; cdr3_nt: TGTGCCAGCTCACCAGTCGTCGCAGGGGAATCAGATACGCAGTATTTT
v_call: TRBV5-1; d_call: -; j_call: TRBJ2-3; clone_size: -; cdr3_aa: CASSPLGDTQYF; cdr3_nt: TGCGCCAGCAGCCCGTTGGGGGATACGCAGTATTTT
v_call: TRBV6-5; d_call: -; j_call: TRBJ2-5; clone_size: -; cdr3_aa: CAEGGGDLGTQYF; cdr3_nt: TGTGCCGAGGGGGGGGGCGATCTCGGGACCCAGTACTTC
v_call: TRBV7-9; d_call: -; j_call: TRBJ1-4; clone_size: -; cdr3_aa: CASSLVGTPNEKLFF; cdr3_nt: TGTGCCAGCAGCTTAGTGGGAACGCCTAATGAAAAACTGTTTTTT
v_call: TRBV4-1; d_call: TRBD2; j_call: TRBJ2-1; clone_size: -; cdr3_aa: CASSQDAAGGYNEQFF; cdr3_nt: TGCGCCAGCAGCCAAGATGCAGCGGGGGGGTACAATGAGCAGTTCTTC
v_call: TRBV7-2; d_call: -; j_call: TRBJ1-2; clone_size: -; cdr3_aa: CASSLSGGGGYTF; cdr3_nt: TGTGCCAGCAGCTTATCGGGGGGCGGGGGCTACACCTTC
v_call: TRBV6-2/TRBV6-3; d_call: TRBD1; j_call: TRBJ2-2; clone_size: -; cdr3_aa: CASSYRQGATGELFF; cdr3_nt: TGTGCCAGCAGTTACCGACAGGGGGCAACCGGGGAGCTGTTTTTT
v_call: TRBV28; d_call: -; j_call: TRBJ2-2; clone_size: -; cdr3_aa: CASSPPFGELFF; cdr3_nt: TGTGCCAGCAGTCCCCCTTTTGGGGAGCTGTTTTTT
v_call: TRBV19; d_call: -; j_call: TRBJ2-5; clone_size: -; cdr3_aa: CASKIGETQYF; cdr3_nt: TGTGCCAGTAAGATCGGGGAGACCCAGTACTTC